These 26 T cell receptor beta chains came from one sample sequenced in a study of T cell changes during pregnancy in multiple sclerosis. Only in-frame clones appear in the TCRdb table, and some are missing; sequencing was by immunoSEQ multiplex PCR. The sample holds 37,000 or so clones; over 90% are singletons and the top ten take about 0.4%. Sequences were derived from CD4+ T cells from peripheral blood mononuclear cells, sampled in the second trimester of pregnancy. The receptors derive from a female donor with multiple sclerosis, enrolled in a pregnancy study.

The CDR3 DNA sequence: TGTGCCAGCAGCCAAGGCGGACAGGGATCCTACGAGCAGTACTTC. Residues: CASSQGGQGSYEQYF. V and J are TRBV14 and TRBJ2-7, with 8 positions matching TRBD1. The germline CDR1 and CDR2 sequences are SGHDN and FVKESK. This CDR3 region has 15 residues. The V gene end was trimmed by 1 base and the J gene end by 1 base; junction bases not matched to a gene: 3.

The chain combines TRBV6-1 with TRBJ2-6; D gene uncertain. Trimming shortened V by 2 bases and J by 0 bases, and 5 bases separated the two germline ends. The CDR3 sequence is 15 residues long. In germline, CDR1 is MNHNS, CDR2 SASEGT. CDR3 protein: CASSERFSGANVLTF. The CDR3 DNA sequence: TGTGCCAGCAGTGAACGGTTCTCTGGGGCCAACGTCCTGACTTTC.

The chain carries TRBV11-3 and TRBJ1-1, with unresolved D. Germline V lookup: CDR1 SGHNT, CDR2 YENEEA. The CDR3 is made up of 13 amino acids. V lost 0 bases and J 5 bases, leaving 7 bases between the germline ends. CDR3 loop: CASSLESGTEAFF. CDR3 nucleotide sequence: TGTGCCAGCAGCTTAGAATCGGGGACTGAAGCTTTCTTT.

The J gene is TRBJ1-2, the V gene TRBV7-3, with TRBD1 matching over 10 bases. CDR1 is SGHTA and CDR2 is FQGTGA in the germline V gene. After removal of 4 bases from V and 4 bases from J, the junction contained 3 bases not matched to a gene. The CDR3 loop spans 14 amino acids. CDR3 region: CASSWDRGGYGYTF. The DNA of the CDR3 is TGTGCCAGCAGCTGGGACAGGGGAGGCTATGGCTACACCTTC.

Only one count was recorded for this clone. DNA for the CDR3: TGTGCCAGCAGCTTAGGGGACAGGGGTTACACCGGGGAGCTGTTTTTT. Translating gives CASSLGDRGYTGELFF. The genes are TRBV7-8 and TRBJ2-2; TRBD1 agrees at 10 bases. The V gene end was trimmed by 1 base and the J gene end by 3 bases; junction bases not matched to a gene: 2. CDR3 length: 16 residues. CDR1 and CDR2 (germline): SGHVS, FQNEAQ.

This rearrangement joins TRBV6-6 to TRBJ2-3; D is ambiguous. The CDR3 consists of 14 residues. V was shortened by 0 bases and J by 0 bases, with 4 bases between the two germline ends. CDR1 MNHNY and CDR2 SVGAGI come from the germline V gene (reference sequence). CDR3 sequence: CASSYSTSTDTQYF. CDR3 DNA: TGTGCCAGCAGTTACTCGACTAGCACAGATACGCAGTATTTT.

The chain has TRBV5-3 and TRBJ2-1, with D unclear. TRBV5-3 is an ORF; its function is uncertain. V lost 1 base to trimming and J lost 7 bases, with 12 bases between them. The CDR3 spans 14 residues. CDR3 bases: TGTGCCAGAAGCTTGCGTGACATGACAAATGAGCAGTTCTTC. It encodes CARSLRDMTNEQFF.

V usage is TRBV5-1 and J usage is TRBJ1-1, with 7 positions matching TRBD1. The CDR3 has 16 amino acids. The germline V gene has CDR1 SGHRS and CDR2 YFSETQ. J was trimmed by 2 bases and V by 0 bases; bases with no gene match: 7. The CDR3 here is CASSLAYRGRNTEAFF. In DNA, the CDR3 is TGCGCCAGCAGCTTGGCCTACAGGGGTAGAAACACTGAAGCTTTCTTT.

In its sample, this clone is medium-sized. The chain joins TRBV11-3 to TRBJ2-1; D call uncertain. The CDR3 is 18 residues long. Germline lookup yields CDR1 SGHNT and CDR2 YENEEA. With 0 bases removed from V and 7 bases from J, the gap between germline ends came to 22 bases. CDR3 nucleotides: TGTGCCAGCAGCTTAGATCAAAGTGGTTCCGGTGTTAGTAATGAGCAGTTCTTC. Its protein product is CASSLDQSGSGVSNEQFF.

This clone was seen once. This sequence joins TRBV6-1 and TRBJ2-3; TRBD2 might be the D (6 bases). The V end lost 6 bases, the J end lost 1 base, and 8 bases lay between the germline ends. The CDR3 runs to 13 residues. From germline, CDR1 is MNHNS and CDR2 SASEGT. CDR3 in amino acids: CASRGLRTDTQYF. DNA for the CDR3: TGTGCCAGCAGGGGACTTCGCACAGATACGCAGTATTTT.

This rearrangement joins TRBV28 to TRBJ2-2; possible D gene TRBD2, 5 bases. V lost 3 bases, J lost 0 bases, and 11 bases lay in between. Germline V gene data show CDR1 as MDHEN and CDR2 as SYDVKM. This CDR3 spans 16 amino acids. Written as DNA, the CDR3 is TGTGCCAGCAGTTTGACCTCGGGGTCGAACACCGGGGAGCTGTTTTTT. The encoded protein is CASSLTSGSNTGELFF.

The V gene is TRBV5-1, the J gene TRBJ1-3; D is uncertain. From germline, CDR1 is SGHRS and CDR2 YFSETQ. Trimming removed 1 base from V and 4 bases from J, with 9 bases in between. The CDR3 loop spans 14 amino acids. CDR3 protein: CASSLWSEGNTIYF. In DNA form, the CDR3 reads TGCGCCAGCAGCTTGTGGTCAGAAGGAAACACCATATATTTT.

This CDR3 reads CASSLAGTSGSTGELFF. In DNA, the CDR3 is TGCGCCAGCAGCTTGGCCGGGACTAGCGGGAGTACCGGGGAGCTGTTTTTT. The chain is built from TRBV5-1 and TRBJ2-2; 14 bases match TRBD2. Germline CDR1 and CDR2: SGHRS and YFSETQ. V lost 0 bases, J lost 5 bases, and 3 bases stayed unmatched. The CDR3 sequence is 17 residues long.

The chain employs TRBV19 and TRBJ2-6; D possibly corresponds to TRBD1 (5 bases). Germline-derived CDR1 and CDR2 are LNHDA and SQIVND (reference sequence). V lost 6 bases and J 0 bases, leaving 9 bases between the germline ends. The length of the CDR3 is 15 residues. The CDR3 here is CASREGASGANVLTF. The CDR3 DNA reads TGTGCCAGTAGAGAAGGGGCCTCTGGGGCCAACGTCCTGACTTTC.

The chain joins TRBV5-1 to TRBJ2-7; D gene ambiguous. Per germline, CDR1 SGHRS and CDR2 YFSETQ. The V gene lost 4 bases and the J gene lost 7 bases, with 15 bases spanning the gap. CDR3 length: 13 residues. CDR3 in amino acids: CASSQIPGGEQYF. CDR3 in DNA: TGCGCCAGCAGCCAGATCCCAGGTGGGGAGCAGTACTTC.

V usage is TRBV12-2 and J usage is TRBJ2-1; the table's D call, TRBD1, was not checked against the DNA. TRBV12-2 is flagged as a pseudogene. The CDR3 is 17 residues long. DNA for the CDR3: TGTGCAAGTCGCCCCCCGGCTCGGGCAGGGGGCAACAATGAGCAGTTCTTC. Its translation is CASRPPARAGGNNEQFF.

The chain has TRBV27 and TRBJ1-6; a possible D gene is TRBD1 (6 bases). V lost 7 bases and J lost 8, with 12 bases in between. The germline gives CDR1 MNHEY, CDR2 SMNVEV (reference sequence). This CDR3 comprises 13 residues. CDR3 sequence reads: CASTRGLDSPLHF. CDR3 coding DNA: TGTGCCAGCACCAGGGGATTGGATTCACCCCTCCACTTT.

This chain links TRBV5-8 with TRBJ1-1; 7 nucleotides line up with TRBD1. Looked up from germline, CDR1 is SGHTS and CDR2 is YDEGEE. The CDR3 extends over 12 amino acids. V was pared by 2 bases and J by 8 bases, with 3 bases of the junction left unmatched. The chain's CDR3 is CASSFQTGEAFF. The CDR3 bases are TGTGCCAGCAGCTTTCAGACAGGGGAAGCTTTCTTT.

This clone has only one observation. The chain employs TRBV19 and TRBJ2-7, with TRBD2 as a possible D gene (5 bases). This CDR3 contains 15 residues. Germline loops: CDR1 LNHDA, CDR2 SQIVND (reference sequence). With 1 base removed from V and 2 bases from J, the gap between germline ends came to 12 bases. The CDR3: CASSIAGSEAYEQYF. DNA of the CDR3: TGTGCCAGTAGTATAGCGGGGTCCGAAGCCTACGAGCAGTACTTC.

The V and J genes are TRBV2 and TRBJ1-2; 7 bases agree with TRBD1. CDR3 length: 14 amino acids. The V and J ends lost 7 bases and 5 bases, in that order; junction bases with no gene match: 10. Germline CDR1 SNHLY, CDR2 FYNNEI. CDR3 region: CASTQGTDIYGYTF. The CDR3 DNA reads TGTGCCAGCACCCAAGGGACAGACATTTATGGCTACACCTTC.

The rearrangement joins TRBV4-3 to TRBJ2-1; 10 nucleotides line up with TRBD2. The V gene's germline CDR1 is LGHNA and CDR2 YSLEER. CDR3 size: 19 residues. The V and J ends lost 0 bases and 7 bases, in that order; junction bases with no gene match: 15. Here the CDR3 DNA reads TGCGCCAGCAGCCAAGAAATTCCCCCTACTAGCGGGGTGAGGAATGAGCAGTTCTTC. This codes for CASSQEIPPTSGVRNEQFF.

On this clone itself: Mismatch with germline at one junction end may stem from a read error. CDR3 nucleotides: TGTGCCAGCAGCTACTCGGACAGGGGGGGTTACGAGCAGTACTTC. Its translation: CASSYSDRGGYEQYF. The chain is built from TRBV6-5 and TRBJ2-7, with 10 bases identical to TRBD1. Germline lookup yields CDR1 MNHEY and CDR2 SVGAGI. This CDR3 is 15 amino acids long.

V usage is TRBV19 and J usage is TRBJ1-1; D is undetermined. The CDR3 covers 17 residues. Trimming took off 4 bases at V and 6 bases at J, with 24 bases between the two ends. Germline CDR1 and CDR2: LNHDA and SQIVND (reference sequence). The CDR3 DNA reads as TGTGCCAGTAGTAAAGACCGGTCAAGGAGAAGGATCGCTGAAGCTTTCTTT. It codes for CASSKDRSRRRIAEAFF.

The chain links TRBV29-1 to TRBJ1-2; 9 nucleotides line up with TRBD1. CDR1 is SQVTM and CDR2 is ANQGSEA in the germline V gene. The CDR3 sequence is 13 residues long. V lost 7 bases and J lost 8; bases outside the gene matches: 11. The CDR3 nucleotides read TGCAGCGGGGGGAAGGGACAGGGTTTGGGCTACACCTTC. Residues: CSGGKGQGLGYTF.

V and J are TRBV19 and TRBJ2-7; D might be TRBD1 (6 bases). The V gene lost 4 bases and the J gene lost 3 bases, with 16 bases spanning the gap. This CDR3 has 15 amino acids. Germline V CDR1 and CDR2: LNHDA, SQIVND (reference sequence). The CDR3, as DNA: TGTGCCAGTAGTAGGGACACCCCCCCGAGCTACGAGCAGTACTTC. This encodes CASSRDTPPSYEQYF.

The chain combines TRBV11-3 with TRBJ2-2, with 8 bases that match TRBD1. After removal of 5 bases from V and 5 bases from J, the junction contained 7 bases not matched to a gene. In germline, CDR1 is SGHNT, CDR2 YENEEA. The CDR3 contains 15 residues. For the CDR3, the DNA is TGTGCCAGCAGCCCAGGGGGCGGGTTTACCGGGGAGCTGTTTTTT. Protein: CASSPGGGFTGELFF.